Presented here are 16 T cell receptor beta chains from one specimen sequenced in a study of molecular identifiers for immune sequencing clone quantification. In TCRdb, the PCR reads were re-called with MiXCR into one record per CDR3 protein. The data hold some 590,000 distinct CDR3 sequences, with approximately 24% observed a single time. The sample was naive CD8+ T cells from blood, with Jurkat cell RNA spiked in. Regarding subset: FACS-sorted CD8+CD4-CCR7+CD45RA+ naive T cells. Every receptor here comes from a human donor in good health. Some libraries in this study had Jurkat cell RNA spiked in.

The chain links TRBV10-1 to TRBJ2-6; D call uncertain. CDR3 length: 17 residues. Trimming took 8 bases from V and 0 from J, leaving 17 bases between them. Germline V lookup: CDR1 WNHNN, CDR2 SYGVQD (reference sequence). CDR3 DNA sequence: TGCGCCAGCCCTCCGACCCACGGATACTCTGGGGCCAACGTCCTGACTTTC. This gives the protein CASPPTHGYSGANVLTF.

This clonotype has just a few counts. J is TRBJ2-5 and V is TRBV7-3; D is possibly TRBD2 (5 bases). Per germline, CDR1 SGHTA and CDR2 FQGTGA. The CDR3 length is 13 residues. V lost 4 bases, J lost 4 bases, and 10 bases lay in between. The CDR3 DNA is TGTGCCAGCAGCTCGATCGAGGGAGAGACCCAGTACTTC. Translating gives CASSSIEGETQYF.

The chain couples TRBV20-1 to TRBJ2-7, with D maybe TRBD1 (6 bases). V was trimmed by 0 bases and J by 1 base, leaving 13 bases between them. The CDR3 is 15 amino acids. CDR1 is DFQATT, CDR2 SNEGSKA, per germline (reference sequence). CDR3 nucleotides: TGCAGTGCTAGAGAACTGGGACAAGGGTCCTACGAGCAGTACTTC. Residues: CSARELGQGSYEQYF.

About this clonotype: A much larger clone sits a single nucleotide away, making a read error possible. V is TRBV27 and J is TRBJ1-1; TRBD1 matches at 8 bases. Germline values: CDR1 MNHEY, CDR2 SMNVEV (reference sequence). Trimming cost V 5 bases and J 5 bases; bases outside gene matches: 13. The length of the CDR3 is 16 residues. The CDR3, as DNA: TGTGCCAGCAGTGCCGGGGCAGGGGGCCGGTTTACTGAAGCTTTCTTT. Its translation: CASSAGAGGRFTEAFF.

Notes on this clonotype: A junction boundary mismatches the germline segment, possibly from a read error. This chain uses TRBV20-1 with TRBJ1-1; possibly TRBD1 for D (5 bases). Germline values: CDR1 DFQATT, CDR2 SNEGSKA (reference sequence). The CDR3 totals 11 residues. Written as DNA, the CDR3 is TGCGGTGCAAGGTTGGACACTGAGGCTTTCTTT. Protein: CGARLDTEAFF.

This clonotype came up once. This may come from a read error, since a much larger clone is one base off. The CDR3 region is CASSQGLDRPSYERYF. The CDR3 DNA is TGTGCCAGCAGCCAAGGGTTGGACAGGCCCTCCTACGAGCGGTACTTC. V and J are TRBV14 and TRBJ2-7; 7 bases line up with TRBD1. The CDR3 is made up of 16 amino acids. Germline CDR1 reads SGHDN; CDR2 reads FVKESK.

This clonotype has just one count. This may be a read error: a much more frequent sequence differs by one nucleotide. This chain links TRBV5-6 with TRBJ2-7; no definite D call. The V and J ends lost 0 bases and 4 bases respectively, with 11 bases between them. Per the germline V gene, CDR1 is SGHDT and CDR2 is YYEEEE. The length of the CDR3 is 14 residues. The CDR3 bases are TGTGCCAGCAGCTTGGCCAACGGGTGGTACGAGCAGTACTTC. Translated, it gives CASSLANGWYEQYF.

This clonotype is a singleton in its sample. CDR3 DNA: TGTGCCACCAGCACCCCTGGCGGGAGGTCCACAGATACGCAGTATTTT. Translated, it gives CATSTPGGRSTDTQYF. The rearrangement links TRBV15 to TRBJ2-3; 8 bases are a match to TRBD2. The CDR3 is 16 residues long. Germline V gene data show CDR1 as LNHNV and CDR2 as YYDKDF (reference sequence). V shed 4 bases and J 2 bases; nucleotides not matched to a gene: 8.

At least ten counts were recorded for this clonotype. The chain employs TRBV5-6 and TRBJ2-4; D might be TRBD1 (5 bases). CDR3 length: 15 amino acids. Trimming shortened V by 2 bases and J by 0 bases, and 9 bases separated the two germline ends. The V gene's germline CDR1 is SGHDT and CDR2 YYEEEE. DNA of the CDR3: TGTGCCAGCAGCTTTTCCAGGGTAGCCAAAAACATTCAGTACTTC. This codes for CASSFSRVAKNIQYF.

The J gene is TRBJ2-5, the V gene TRBV28, with D unclear. This CDR3 is 15 amino acids long. In germline, CDR1 is MDHEN, CDR2 SYDVKM. V lost 8 bases to trimming and J lost 5 bases, with 21 bases between them. The CDR3 region is CASLIKGYGMETQYF. Written as DNA, the CDR3 is TGTGCCAGCCTCATTAAAGGGTACGGTATGGAGACCCAGTACTTC.

Remarks on this clonotype: A read error is possible here, since a much larger clone lies one base away. In this CDR3 the conserved last residue, phenylalanine or tryptophan, is missing, so a read error is likely. The chain uses TRBV14 and TRBJ1-2; 7 bases are a match to TRBD1. There are 18 residues in the CDR3. V lost 4 bases to trimming and J lost 0 bases; unmatched junction nucleotides: 14. Germline-derived CDR1 and CDR2 are SGHDN and FVKESK. For the CDR3, the DNA is TGTGCCAGCAGCCCTCCTGACCCGGGACAGCTAGCTAACTATGGCTACACCCTC. This translates into CASSPPDPGQLANYGYTL.

The chain joins TRBV5-6 to TRBJ1-1; 9 bases match TRBD1. The CDR3 contains 13 residues. J gave up 9 bases and V 4 bases, and 7 bases lay outside the gene matches. Germline V CDR1 and CDR2: SGHDT, YYEEEE. CDR3 amino acids: CASSIGTGPKAFF. The CDR3 region has the DNA TGTGCCAGCAGCATTGGGACAGGGCCTAAAGCTTTCTTT.

The chain couples TRBV19 to TRBJ2-7; D unresolved. This CDR3 comprises 13 residues. Per the germline V gene, CDR1 is LNHDA and CDR2 is SQIVND (reference sequence). Between the trimmed V and J ends, which lost 5 bases and 7 bases, there was a span of 15 bases. CDR3: CASSPLAWGEQYF. CDR3 nucleotide sequence: TGTGCCAGTAGTCCCCTCGCGTGGGGAGAGCAGTACTTC.

As regards this clonotype: This may arise from a read error, as a much more abundant clone is one base away. The chain joins TRBV5-1 to TRBJ2-3; no definite D call. The CDR3 length is 14 residues. CDR1 is SGHRS and CDR2 is YFSETQ in the germline V gene. Between the trimmed V and J ends, which lost 4 bases and 6 bases, there was a span of 15 bases. The CDR3 nucleotides read TGCGCCAGCAGCCCCTTCGATGGAGTGGATACGCAGTATTTT. Its protein is CASSPFDGVDTQYF.

Regarding this clonotype: The junction does not match germline at one end; this may be a read error. The chain is built from TRBV7-7 and TRBJ2-2, with TRBD2 matching over 10 bases. The CDR3 covers 16 residues. Germline V gene data show CDR1 as SSHAT and CDR2 as FNYEAQ (reference sequence). The CDR3 here is CASSLLLAGAGGELFF. In nucleotides, the CDR3 is TGTGCTAGCAGCTTACTCCTAGCGGGAGCGGGCGGGGAGCTGTTTTTT.

The chain carries TRBV6-2 or TRBV6-3 and TRBJ1-5; D is unclear. The CDR3 consists of 18 residues. The V end lost 0 bases, the J end lost 0 bases, and 15 bases lay between the germline ends. Germline CDR1 MNHEY, CDR2 SVGEGT. DNA for the CDR3: TGTGCCAGCAGTTACTCTGCAGGAGAAAGATATAGCAATCAGCCCCAGCATTTT. This translates into CASSYSAGERYSNQPQHF.